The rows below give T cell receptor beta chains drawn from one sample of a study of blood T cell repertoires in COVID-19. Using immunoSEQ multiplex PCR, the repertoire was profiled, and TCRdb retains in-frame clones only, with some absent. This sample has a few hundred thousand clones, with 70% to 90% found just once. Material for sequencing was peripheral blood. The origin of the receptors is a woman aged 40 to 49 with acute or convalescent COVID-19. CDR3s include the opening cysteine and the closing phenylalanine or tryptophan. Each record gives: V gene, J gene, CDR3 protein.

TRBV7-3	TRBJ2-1	CASSLAGGYNEQFF
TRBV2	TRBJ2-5	CASSPRGNARWETQYF
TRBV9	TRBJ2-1	CASSPSGGHYNEQFF
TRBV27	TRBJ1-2	CASSPGGEGYGYTF
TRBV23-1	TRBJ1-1	CASSQYRGNTEAFF
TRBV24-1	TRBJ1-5	CATSDPGQGAGNQPQHF
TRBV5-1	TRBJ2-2	CASSTGGELFF
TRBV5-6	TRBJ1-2	CASSEQETGYTF
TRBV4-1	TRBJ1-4	CASSEGTGEKLFF
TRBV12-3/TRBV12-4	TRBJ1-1	CATKTRVTEAFF
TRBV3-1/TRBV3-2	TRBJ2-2	CASSLGTGNTGELFF
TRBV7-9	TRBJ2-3	CASRLPGGVGDTQYF
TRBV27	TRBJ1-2	CASSLKQGMGYTF
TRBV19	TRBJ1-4	CASSMEEASANEKLFF
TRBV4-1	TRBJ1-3	CASSQVITDGNTIYF
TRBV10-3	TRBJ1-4	CAISGTGTNEKLFF
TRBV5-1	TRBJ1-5	CASSPVGGNQPQHF
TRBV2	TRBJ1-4	CASSETGRSEKLFF
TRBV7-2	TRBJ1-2	CASTQKPGRDYGYTF
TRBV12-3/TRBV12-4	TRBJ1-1	CASSLTANTEAFF
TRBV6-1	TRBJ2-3	CASSEGSGGHTDTQYF
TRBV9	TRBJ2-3	CATRRGGLRVTDTQYF
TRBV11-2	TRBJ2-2	CASSLTYRMDTGELFF
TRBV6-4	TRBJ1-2	CAPSLTLQGPSSCDYGYTF
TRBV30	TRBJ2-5	CAWSVRGQGKETQYF
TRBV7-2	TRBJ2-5	CASSPGLLAGGQETQYF